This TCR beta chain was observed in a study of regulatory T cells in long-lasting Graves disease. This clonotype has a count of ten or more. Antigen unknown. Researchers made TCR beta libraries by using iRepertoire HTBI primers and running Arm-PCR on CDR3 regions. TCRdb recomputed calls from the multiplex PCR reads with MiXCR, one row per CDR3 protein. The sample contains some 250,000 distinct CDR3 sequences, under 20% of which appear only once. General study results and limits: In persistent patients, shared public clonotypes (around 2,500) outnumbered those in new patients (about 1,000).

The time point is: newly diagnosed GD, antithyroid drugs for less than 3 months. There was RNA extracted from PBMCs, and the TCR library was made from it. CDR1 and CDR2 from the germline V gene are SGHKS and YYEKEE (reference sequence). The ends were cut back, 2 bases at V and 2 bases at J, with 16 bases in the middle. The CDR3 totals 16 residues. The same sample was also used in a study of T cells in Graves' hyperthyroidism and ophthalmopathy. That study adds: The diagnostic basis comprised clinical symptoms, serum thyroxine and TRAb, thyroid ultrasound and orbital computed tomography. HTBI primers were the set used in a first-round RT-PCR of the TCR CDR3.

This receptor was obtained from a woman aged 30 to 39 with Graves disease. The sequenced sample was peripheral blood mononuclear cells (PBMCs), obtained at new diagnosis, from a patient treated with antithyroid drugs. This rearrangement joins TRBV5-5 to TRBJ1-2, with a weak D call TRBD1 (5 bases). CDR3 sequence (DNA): TGTGCCAGCAGCTTTCTTCCCAAGTGGGGGAACTATGGCTACACCTTC. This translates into CASSFLPKWGNYGYTF.